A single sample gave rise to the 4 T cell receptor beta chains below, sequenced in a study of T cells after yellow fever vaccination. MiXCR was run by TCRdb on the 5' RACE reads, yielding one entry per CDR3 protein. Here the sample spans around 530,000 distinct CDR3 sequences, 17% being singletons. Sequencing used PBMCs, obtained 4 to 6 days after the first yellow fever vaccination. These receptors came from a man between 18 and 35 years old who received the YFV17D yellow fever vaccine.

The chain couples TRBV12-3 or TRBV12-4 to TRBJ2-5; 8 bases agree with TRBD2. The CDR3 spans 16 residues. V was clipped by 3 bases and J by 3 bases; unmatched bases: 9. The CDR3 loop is CASSFDRGGSKETQYF. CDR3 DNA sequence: TGTGCCAGCAGTTTTGATCGCGGGGGGTCTAAAGAGACCCAGTACTTC.

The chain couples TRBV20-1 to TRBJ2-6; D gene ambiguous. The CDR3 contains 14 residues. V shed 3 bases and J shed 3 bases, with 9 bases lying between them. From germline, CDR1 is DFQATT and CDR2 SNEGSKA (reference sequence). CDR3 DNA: TGCAGTGCTAGTAGGGAAGGTGGGGCCAACGTCCTGACTTTC. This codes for CSASREGGANVLTF.

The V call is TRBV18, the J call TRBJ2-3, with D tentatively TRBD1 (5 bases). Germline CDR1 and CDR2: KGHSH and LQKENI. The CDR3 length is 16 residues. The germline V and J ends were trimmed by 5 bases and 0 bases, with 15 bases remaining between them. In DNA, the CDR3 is TGTGCCAGCTCATTCACCGACAGTCCTAGCACAGATACGCAGTATTTT. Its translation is CASSFTDSPSTDTQYF.

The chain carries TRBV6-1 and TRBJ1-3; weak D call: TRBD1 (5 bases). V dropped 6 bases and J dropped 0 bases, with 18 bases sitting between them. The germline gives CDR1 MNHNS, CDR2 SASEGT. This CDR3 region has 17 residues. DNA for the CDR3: TGTGCCAGCAGCCCTGGGGCAGCCCCTTCCTCTGGAAACACCATATATTTT. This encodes CASSPGAAPSSGNTIYF.